This T cell receptor beta chain was found in a study of shared clonotypes between healthy human individuals. Comment on this clone: Other DNA sequences from this sample encode an identical CDR3 as well.

The donor population consisted of healthy HIV-negative adults with no recent acute infections or vaccinations. Once extracted for a subset, genomic DNA was divided evenly among several immunoSEQ plates. Here immunoSEQ multiplex PCR was the method, and the copy in TCRdb shows in-frame clones only, minus some. The table has some 530,000 clones, about 85% seen once; the top ten hold about 13%. The TCR comes from a woman aged 40 to 50 in good health. Some clones in this sample may be carry-over from other donors' samples. Input material: PBMCs.

The DNA of the CDR3 is TGTGCCAGCAGTCGACAGGGCAATCAGCCCCAGCATTTT. It encodes CASSRQGNQPQHF. This rearrangement joins TRBV6-6 to TRBJ1-5; tentative D call: TRBD1 (6 bases). The CDR3 sequence is 13 residues long. Germline V gene sequence: CDR1 MNHNY, CDR2 SVGAGI (reference sequence). Trimming took off 5 bases at V and 2 bases at J, with 7 bases between the two ends.